The rows below give T cell receptor beta chains drawn from one sample of a study of shared clonotypes between healthy human individuals. The method was immunoSEQ multiplex PCR; TCRdb's version includes in-frame clones alone and lacks a portion of them. The sample has more than 400,000 clones, approximately 95% seen once; the top ten hold about 0.068%. The material sequenced was naive CD4+ T cells sorted from blood. The receptors shown here come from a woman in her 30s in good health. Each CDR3 is given with its conserved first and last residue. Fields, in order: D gene, clone size, J gene, V gene, CDR3 DNA, CDR3 protein. A D gene is named only where the DNA matches it firmly. The size entry is marked missing in some rows and otherwise reads once, few, many or a size class.

d_call: -
clone_size: -
j_call: TRBJ1-5
v_call: TRBV28
cdr3_nt: TGTGCCAGCAGTTTAATGGGGATTTGGCAGCCCCAGCATTTT
cdr3_aa: CASSLMGIWQPQHF

d_call: -
clone_size: -
j_call: TRBJ2-7
v_call: TRBV27
cdr3_nt: TGTGCCAGCAAATCGGGTGTCTCCTACGAGCAGTACTTC
cdr3_aa: CASKSGVSYEQYF

d_call: TRBD1
clone_size: -
j_call: TRBJ1-4
v_call: TRBV5-1
cdr3_nt: TGCGCCAGCAGAGGGGGCGCGGAAAAACTGTTTTTT
cdr3_aa: CASRGGAEKLFF

d_call: TRBD1
clone_size: -
j_call: TRBJ2-2
v_call: TRBV11-2
cdr3_nt: TGTGCCAGCAGCTTCGGACAGGGATCGAACACCGGGGAGCTGTTTTTT
cdr3_aa: CASSFGQGSNTGELFF

d_call: TRBD2
clone_size: -
j_call: TRBJ2-5
v_call: TRBV5-1
cdr3_nt: TGCGCCAGCAGGACTAGCGGGAGTTCCGAGACCCAGTACTTC
cdr3_aa: CASRTSGSSETQYF

d_call: TRBD1
clone_size: -
j_call: TRBJ1-3
v_call: TRBV18
cdr3_nt: TGTGCCAGCTCACCGGGACAGAATGGAAACACCATATATTTT
cdr3_aa: CASSPGQNGNTIYF

d_call: -
clone_size: -
j_call: TRBJ1-4
v_call: TRBV5-1
cdr3_nt: TGCGCCAGCAGAACAGGGACTGAAAATGAAAAACTGTTTTTT
cdr3_aa: CASRTGTENEKLFF

d_call: -
clone_size: -
j_call: TRBJ2-7
v_call: TRBV28
cdr3_nt: TGTGCCAGCAGCAAGGGGGGGACGAGCTCCTACGAGCAGTACTTC
cdr3_aa: CASSKGGTSSYEQYF

d_call: TRBD1
clone_size: -
j_call: TRBJ1-2
v_call: TRBV6-5
cdr3_nt: TGTGCCAGCAGTAGCGACAGGGGAAACTATGGCTACACCTTC
cdr3_aa: CASSSDRGNYGYTF

d_call: TRBD2
clone_size: -
j_call: TRBJ2-7
v_call: TRBV29-1
cdr3_nt: TGCAGCGTTGAAGATCAGTCGGGAGGGCCCTACGAGCAGTACTTC
cdr3_aa: CSVEDQSGGPYEQYF

d_call: -
clone_size: -
j_call: TRBJ2-2
v_call: TRBV6-1
cdr3_nt: TGTGCCACCTTGGGGCTAGCGAACACCGGGGAGCTGTTTTTT
cdr3_aa: CATLGLANTGELFF

d_call: -
clone_size: once
j_call: TRBJ2-7
v_call: TRBV28
cdr3_nt: TGTGCCAGCAGTTTTGGGGCAGCATTAGAGCAGTACTTC
cdr3_aa: CASSFGAALEQYF

d_call: -
clone_size: -
j_call: TRBJ2-7
v_call: TRBV28
cdr3_nt: TGTGCCAGCAGTTTAGTTGGCGAGCAGTACTTC
cdr3_aa: CASSLVGEQYF

d_call: -
clone_size: -
j_call: TRBJ2-6
v_call: TRBV9
cdr3_nt: TGTGCCAGCAGCGTACTCCCGACTACCAGGGAGAGGTCTGGGGCCAACGTCCTGACTTTC
cdr3_aa: CASSVLPTTRERSGANVLTF

d_call: -
clone_size: -
j_call: TRBJ2-2
v_call: TRBV19
cdr3_nt: TGTGCCAGTAGAAGAGGGCCCAGCACCGGGGAGCTGTTTTTT
cdr3_aa: CASRRGPSTGELFF

d_call: -
clone_size: -
j_call: TRBJ2-7
v_call: TRBV18
cdr3_nt: TGTGCCAGCTCACCGAGTTGGGCCAAACAAACCTACGAGCAGTACTTC
cdr3_aa: CASSPSWAKQTYEQYF

d_call: -
clone_size: -
j_call: TRBJ1-4
v_call: TRBV6-1
cdr3_nt: TGTGCCAGCCGACCGATGAATGAAAAACTGTTTTTT
cdr3_aa: CASRPMNEKLFF

d_call: -
clone_size: -
j_call: TRBJ2-4
v_call: TRBV9
cdr3_nt: TGTGCCAGCAGCATGTCGGGAGTAGCCAAAAACATTCAGTACTTC
cdr3_aa: CASSMSGVAKNIQYF

d_call: -
clone_size: -
j_call: TRBJ2-4
v_call: TRBV28
cdr3_nt: TGTGCCAGCAGTCAATACCCCGAGGGCAGTTTCGGCAAAAACATTCAGTACTTC
cdr3_aa: CASSQYPEGSFGKNIQYF

d_call: -
clone_size: once
j_call: TRBJ1-5
v_call: TRBV28
cdr3_nt: TGTGCCAGCAGTACGCCCACAGGACCCCCTACCTCCCAGCATTTT
cdr3_aa: CASSTPTGPPTSQHF

d_call: -
clone_size: -
j_call: TRBJ2-5
v_call: TRBV27
cdr3_nt: TGTGCCAGCAGTTTATTAGGAGAGCAGTACTTC
cdr3_aa: CASSLLGEQYF

d_call: -
clone_size: -
j_call: TRBJ2-2
v_call: TRBV6-5
cdr3_nt: TGTGCCAGCAGTTACGAAGGGTTAGGGAACACCGGGGAGCTGTTTTTT
cdr3_aa: CASSYEGLGNTGELFF